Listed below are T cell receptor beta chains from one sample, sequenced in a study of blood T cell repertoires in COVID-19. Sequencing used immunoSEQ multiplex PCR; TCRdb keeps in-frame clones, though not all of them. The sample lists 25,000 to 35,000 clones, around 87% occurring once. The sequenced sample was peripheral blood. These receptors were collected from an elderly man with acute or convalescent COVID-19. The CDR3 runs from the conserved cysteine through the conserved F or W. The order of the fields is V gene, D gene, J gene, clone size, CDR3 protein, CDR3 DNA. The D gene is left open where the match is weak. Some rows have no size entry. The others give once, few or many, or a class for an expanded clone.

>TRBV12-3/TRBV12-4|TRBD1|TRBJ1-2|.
CASSFRTGYGYTF
TGTGCCAGCAGTTTTCGGACAGGGTATGGCTACACCTTC
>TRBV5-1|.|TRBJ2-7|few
CASSLRTGYEPTGTYEQYF
TGCGCCAGCAGCTTGAGGACGGGGTATGAGCCCACGGGGACCTACGAGCAGTACTTC
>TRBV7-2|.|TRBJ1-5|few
CASSSSGRAGNQPQHF
TGTGCCAGCAGCTCAAGCGGTAGGGCTGGCAATCAGCCCCAGCATTTT
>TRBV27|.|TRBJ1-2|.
CASSTTGTSGYTF
TGTGCCAGCAGTACAACAGGGACCTCGGGCTACACCTTC
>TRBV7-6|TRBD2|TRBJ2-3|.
CASSSPRGLAGATDTQYF
TGTGCCAGCAGCTCCCCCCGAGGACTAGCGGGGGCCACAGATACGCAGTATTTT
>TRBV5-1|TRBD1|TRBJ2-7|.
CASSSGQSYEQYF
TGCGCCAGCAGCTCGGGACAGTCCTACGAGCAGTACTTC
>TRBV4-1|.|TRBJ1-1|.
CASSQPTYPEAFF
TGCGCCAGCAGCCAGCCCACATATCCCGAAGCTTTCTTT
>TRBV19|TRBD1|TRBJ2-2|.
CASSFGPQGDRELFF
TGTGCCAGTAGCTTTGGACCCCAGGGGGACCGGGAGCTGTTTTTT
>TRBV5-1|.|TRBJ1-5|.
CASRAGGEGNQPQHF
TGCGCCAGCAGGGCGGGAGGGGAGGGCAATCAGCCCCAGCATTTT
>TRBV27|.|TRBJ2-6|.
CASGYPSGLSRGGANVLTF
TGTGCCAGCGGTTATCCGTCGGGACTTTCCCGGGGGGGGGCCAACGTCCTGACTTTC
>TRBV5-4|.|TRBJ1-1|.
CASRNTGNTEAFF
TGTGCCAGCAGAAATACAGGGAACACTGAAGCTTTCTTT
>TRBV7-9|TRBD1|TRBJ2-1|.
CASSLRTGTYNEQFF
TGTGCCAGCAGCTTAAGGACAGGGACCTACAATGAGCAGTTCTTC
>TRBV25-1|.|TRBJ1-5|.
CASSEYGSNQPQHF
TGTGCCAGCAGTGAATACGGTAGCAATCAGCCCCAGCATTTT
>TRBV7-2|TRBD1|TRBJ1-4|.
CASSRDRGNEKLFF
TGTGCCAGCAGCCGGGACAGGGGTAATGAAAAACTGTTTTTT
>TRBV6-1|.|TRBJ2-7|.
CASSEPAAYEQYF
TGTGCCAGCAGTGAACCCGCAGCCTACGAGCAGTACTTC
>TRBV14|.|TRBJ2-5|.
CASSRDSWRTQYF
TGTGCCAGCAGCCGGGACTCCTGGAGGACCCAGTACTTC
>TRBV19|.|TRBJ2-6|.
CASMSRGQGSTSGANVLTF
TGTGCCAGTATGTCGCGGGGGCAGGGGAGTACCTCTGGGGCCAACGTCCTGACTTTC
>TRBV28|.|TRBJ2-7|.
CASSKDRYYEQYF
TGTGCCAGCAGTAAAGACAGGTACTACGAGCAGTACTTC
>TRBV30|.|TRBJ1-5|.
CAWSVGQGRQPQHF
TGTGCCTGGAGTGTCGGGCAGGGCCGTCAGCCCCAGCATTTT
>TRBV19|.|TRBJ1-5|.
CASSMVRDQPQHF
TGTGCCAGTAGTATGGTACGAGATCAGCCCCAGCATTTT
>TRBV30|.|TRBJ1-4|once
CAWSKAGATNEKLFF
TGTGCCTGGAGTAAGGCGGGGGCAACTAATGAAAAACTGTTTTTT
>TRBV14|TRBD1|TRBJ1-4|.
CASSQERGGKLFF
TGTGCCAGCAGCCAAGAAAGAGGGGGCAAACTGTTTTTT
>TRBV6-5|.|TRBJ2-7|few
CASSVLSSYEQYF
TGTGCCAGCAGCGTTCTCAGTTCCTACGAGCAGTACTTC
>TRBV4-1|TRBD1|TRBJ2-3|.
CASTSPIGQGATDTQYF
TGCGCCAGCACATCTCCGATCGGACAGGGCGCGACAGATACGCAGTATTTT
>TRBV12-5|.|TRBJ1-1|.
CASGLGVNTEAFF
TGTGCTAGTGGTTTAGGAGTGAACACTGAAGCTTTCTTT
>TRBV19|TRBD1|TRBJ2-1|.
CASSPGQYNEQFF
TGTGCCAGTAGCCCGGGACAGTACAATGAGCAGTTCTTC
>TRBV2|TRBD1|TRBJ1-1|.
CASSRQGVRTEAFF
TGTGCCAGCAGTCGTCAGGGGGTACGGACTGAAGCTTTCTTT
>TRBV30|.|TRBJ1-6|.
CAWKFSGVNSPLHF
TGTGCCTGGAAGTTTTCAGGGGTTAATTCACCCCTCCACTTT
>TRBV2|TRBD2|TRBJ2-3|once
CASISNSGGSNTQYF
TGTGCCAGCATCTCGAATAGCGGGGGATCGAATACGCAGTATTTT
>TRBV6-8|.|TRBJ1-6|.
CASIESSYNSPLHF
TGTGCCAGCATCGAGAGCTCCTATAATTCACCCCTCCACTTT
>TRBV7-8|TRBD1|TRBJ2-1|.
CASSPLSGTGHNEQFF
TGTGCCAGCAGCCCGTTGTCCGGGACAGGCCACAATGAGCAGTTCTTC